These T cell receptor beta chains were read from a single sample in a study of regulatory T cells in long-lasting Graves disease. One entry per CDR3 protein, called by TCRdb with MiXCR from the multiplex PCR reads. This table holds 350,000 to 450,000 distinct CDR3 sequences, about an eighth found once. These same records also appear under a second study, on T cells in Graves' hyperthyroidism and ophthalmopathy.

The starting material was peripheral blood mononuclear cells (PBMCs), obtained at new diagnosis, from a patient treated with antithyroid drugs. These receptors all stem from a woman aged 18 to 35 with Graves disease. The CDR3 runs from the conserved cysteine through the conserved F or W. Each record gives: clone size, V gene, D gene, J gene, CDR3 protein, CDR3 DNA. A D gene is named only where the DNA matches it firmly. Only part of the rows carry a size: once, few, many, or a class if the clone is expanded.

abundance: once
v_gene: TRBV4-2
d_gene: .
j_gene: TRBJ2-2
CDR3aa: CASSQEAANTGELFF
CDR3nt: TGTGCCAGCAGCCAAGAAGCCGCGAACACCGGGGAGCTGTTTTTT

abundance: many
v_gene: TRBV12-3/TRBV12-4
d_gene: .
j_gene: TRBJ1-1
CDR3aa: CASSLSGMNTEAFF
CDR3nt: TGTGCCAGCAGTTTATCTGGAATGAACACTGAAGCTTTCTTT

abundance: .
v_gene: TRBV20-1
d_gene: .
j_gene: TRBJ2-1
CDR3aa: CSVLQDLRDEQFF
CDR3nt: TGCAGTGTTTTACAGGACCTTAGGGATGAGCAGTTCTTC

abundance: few
v_gene: TRBV7-9
d_gene: TRBD2
j_gene: TRBJ2-5
CDR3aa: CASSISGGEETQYF
CDR3nt: TGTGCCAGCAGCATCAGCGGGGGAGAAGAGACCCAGTACTTC

abundance: many
v_gene: TRBV18
d_gene: .
j_gene: TRBJ2-1
CDR3aa: CASSPGLYNEQFF
CDR3nt: TGTGCCAGCTCACCGGGGCTATACAATGAGCAGTTCTTC

abundance: many
v_gene: TRBV2
d_gene: .
j_gene: TRBJ2-7
CDR3aa: CASIERLGAYEQYF
CDR3nt: TGTGCCAGCATCGAGCGGCTGGGGGCCTACGAGCAGTACTTC

abundance: many
v_gene: TRBV30
d_gene: .
j_gene: TRBJ1-1
CDR3aa: CAWSVRTNRRAEAFF
CDR3nt: TGTGCCTGGAGTGTACGGACCAACCGGCGAGCTGAAGCTTTCTTT

abundance: few
v_gene: TRBV20-1
d_gene: TRBD2
j_gene: TRBJ2-5
CDR3aa: CSATRTSGVDQETQYF
CDR3nt: TGCAGTGCTACCCGGACTAGCGGAGTCGACCAAGAGACCCAGTACTTC

abundance: many
v_gene: TRBV20-1
d_gene: .
j_gene: TRBJ2-5
CDR3aa: CSARGGTQETQYF
CDR3nt: TGCAGTGCTAGAGGAGGAACTCAAGAGACCCAGTACTTC

abundance: few
v_gene: TRBV4-3
d_gene: .
j_gene: TRBJ2-7
CDR3aa: CASSQCKQYF
CDR3nt: TGCGCCAGCAGCCAGTGTAAGCAGTACTTC

abundance: many
v_gene: TRBV7-2
d_gene: .
j_gene: TRBJ1-5
CDR3aa: CASSLWGANQPQHF
CDR3nt: TGTGCCAGCAGCTTATGGGGCGCAAATCAGCCCCAGCATTTT

abundance: .
v_gene: TRBV7-2
d_gene: TRBD1
j_gene: TRBJ1-5
CDR3aa: CASGDRGPQPQHF
CDR3nt: TGTGCCAGCGGGGACAGGGGGCCTCAGCCCCAGCATTTT

abundance: .
v_gene: TRBV20-1
d_gene: TRBD2
j_gene: TRBJ2-1
CDR3aa: CSARDGAGLAGVGNEQFF
CDR3nt: TGCAGTGCTAGAGATGGGGCGGGACTAGCGGGAGTGGGGAATGAGCAGTTCTTC

abundance: many
v_gene: TRBV7-8
d_gene: .
j_gene: TRBJ1-5
CDR3aa: CASSLTRQARSQPQHF
CDR3nt: TGTGCCAGCAGCCTGACCCGACAGGCTAGGTCGCAGCCCCAGCATTTT

abundance: .
v_gene: TRBV9
d_gene: .
j_gene: TRBJ2-3
CDR3aa: CASSMTSRTQYF
CDR3nt: TGTGCCAGCAGTATGACTAGTCGGACGCAGTATTTT

abundance: many
v_gene: TRBV2
d_gene: TRBD2
j_gene: TRBJ2-1
CDR3aa: CASEEPGLAGRSSYNEQFF
CDR3nt: TGTGCCAGCGAGGAGCCGGGACTAGCGGGCCGAAGCTCCTACAATGAGCAGTTCTTC

abundance: many
v_gene: TRBV3-1
d_gene: .
j_gene: TRBJ2-5
CDR3aa: CASSQSADFQETQYF
CDR3nt: TGTGCCAGCAGCCAGTCTGCGGATTTCCAAGAGACCCAGTACTTC

abundance: many
v_gene: TRBV20-1
d_gene: .
j_gene: TRBJ2-7
CDR3aa: CSASPGALVDEQYF
CDR3nt: TGCAGTGCTAGTCCGGGGGCTTTAGTCGACGAGCAGTACTTC

abundance: many
v_gene: TRBV2
d_gene: TRBD2
j_gene: TRBJ2-3
CDR3aa: CASSPSGARGDTQYF
CDR3nt: TGTGCCAGCAGTCCTAGCGGGGCTAGGGGAGATACGCAGTATTTT

abundance: .
v_gene: TRBV20-1
d_gene: .
j_gene: TRBJ1-2
CDR3aa: CSAGDIFNYGYTF
CDR3nt: TGCAGTGCCGGGGACATTTTTAACTATGGCTACACCTTC

abundance: few
v_gene: TRBV5-4
d_gene: .
j_gene: TRBJ2-1
CDR3aa: CASSLDPRAYNEQFF
CDR3nt: TGTGCCAGCAGCTTGGATCCGCGGGCATACAATGAGCAGTTCTTC

abundance: many
v_gene: TRBV20-1
d_gene: .
j_gene: TRBJ1-1
CDR3aa: CSARGRQNTEAFF
CDR3nt: TGCAGTGCCCGGGGACGGCAGAACACTGAAGCTTTCTTT

abundance: once
v_gene: TRBV30
d_gene: .
j_gene: TRBJ1-2
CDR3aa: CAWSVRSGQGGGYTF
CDR3nt: TGTGCCTGGAGTGTACGGTCTGGGCAGGGCGGTGGCTACACCTTC

abundance: .
v_gene: TRBV29-1
d_gene: .
j_gene: TRBJ2-5
CDR3aa: CSVEVGGETQYF
CDR3nt: TGCAGCGTTGAAGTTGGGGGAGAGACCCAGTACTTC

abundance: many
v_gene: TRBV20-1
d_gene: .
j_gene: TRBJ2-1
CDR3aa: CSATGGDEQFF
CDR3nt: TGCAGTGCAACAGGAGGAGATGAGCAGTTCTTC

abundance: many
v_gene: TRBV27
d_gene: .
j_gene: TRBJ2-7
CDR3aa: CASSLLLPLTTSEQYF
CDR3nt: TGTGCCAGCAGTTTATTATTGCCCCTGACTACTAGTGAGCAGTACTTC

abundance: .
v_gene: TRBV10-3
d_gene: .
j_gene: TRBJ1-1
CDR3aa: CAISTEGGTEAFF
CDR3nt: TGTGCCATCAGTACCGAAGGGGGCACTGAAGCTTTCTTT

abundance: few
v_gene: TRBV28
d_gene: .
j_gene: TRBJ2-7
CDR3aa: CASSFRGYEQYF
CDR3nt: TGTGCCAGCAGTTTCAGGGGCTACGAGCAGTACTTC

abundance: many
v_gene: TRBV6-2/TRBV6-3
d_gene: TRBD2
j_gene: TRBJ2-1
CDR3aa: CASSFETSGSTDPDEQFF
CDR3nt: TGTGCCAGCAGTTTTGAGACTAGCGGGAGTACAGATCCCGATGAGCAGTTCTTC

abundance: .
v_gene: TRBV19
d_gene: TRBD1
j_gene: TRBJ1-5
CDR3aa: CASSIFGQGVNQPQHF
CDR3nt: TGTGCCAGTAGTATATTCGGGCAGGGGGTCAATCAGCCCCAGCATTTT

abundance: .
v_gene: TRBV18
d_gene: .
j_gene: TRBJ1-4
CDR3aa: CASSPSLTNDKLFF
CDR3nt: TGTGCCAGCTCACCTAGCCTCACAAATGATAAACTGTTTTTT

abundance: few
v_gene: TRBV19
d_gene: .
j_gene: TRBJ1-2
CDR3aa: CASSSPTQDGGTF
CDR3nt: TGTGCCAGTAGTTCACCGACCCAGGACGGTGGAACCTTC

abundance: .
v_gene: TRBV5-1
d_gene: TRBD1
j_gene: TRBJ2-2
CDR3aa: CASRPPGGVSGELFF
CDR3nt: TGCGCCAGCAGACCCCCAGGGGGCGTATCCGGGGAGCTGTTTTTT

abundance: many
v_gene: TRBV7-2
d_gene: .
j_gene: TRBJ2-5
CDR3aa: CASSHGETQYF
CDR3nt: TGTGCCAGCAGCCATGGGGAGACCCAGTACTTC

abundance: .
v_gene: TRBV9
d_gene: .
j_gene: TRBJ2-5
CDR3aa: CASSVGIGETQYF
CDR3nt: TGTGCCAGCAGCGTAGGAATTGGAGAGACCCAGTACTTC

abundance: few
v_gene: TRBV20-1
d_gene: .
j_gene: TRBJ1-1
CDR3aa: CSARDRTNTEAFF
CDR3nt: TGCAGTGCTAGAGACAGGACGAACACTGAAGCTTTCTTT

abundance: once
v_gene: TRBV13
d_gene: TRBD1
j_gene: TRBJ1-4
CDR3aa: CASSRGQGLNEKLFF
CDR3nt: TGTGCCAGCAGCCGGGGACAGGGCCTAAATGAAAAACTGTTTTTT

abundance: many
v_gene: TRBV2
d_gene: .
j_gene: TRBJ2-7
CDR3aa: CASSGLAGFYEQYF
CDR3nt: TGTGCCAGCAGTGGACTGGCCGGGTTCTACGAGCAGTACTTC

abundance: few
v_gene: TRBV7-2
d_gene: .
j_gene: TRBJ2-3
CDR3aa: CASSLGSVRGSTDTQYF
CDR3nt: TGTGCCAGCAGCTTAGGATCCGTGCGCGGGAGCACAGATACGCAGTATTTT

abundance: many
v_gene: TRBV6-2/TRBV6-3
d_gene: .
j_gene: TRBJ2-2
CDR3aa: CASSWGDTGELFF
CDR3nt: TGTGCCAGCAGTTGGGGGGACACCGGGGAGCTGTTTTTT

abundance: many
v_gene: TRBV6-9
d_gene: .
j_gene: TRBJ2-3
CDR3aa: CASSYEGSTDTQYF
CDR3nt: TGTGCCAGCAGTTACGAAGGTAGCACAGATACGCAGTATTTT

abundance: many
v_gene: TRBV7-3
d_gene: TRBD2
j_gene: TRBJ2-3
CDR3aa: CASSLGLAGGDTQYF
CDR3nt: TGTGCCAGCAGCTTAGGACTAGCGGGAGGCGATACGCAGTATTTT

abundance: many
v_gene: TRBV20-1
d_gene: .
j_gene: TRBJ1-2
CDR3aa: CSARDNDNYGYTF
CDR3nt: TGCAGTGCTAGAGATAACGATAACTATGGCTACACCTTC

abundance: .
v_gene: TRBV29-1
d_gene: .
j_gene: TRBJ2-5
CDR3aa: CSARDGHQETQYF
CDR3nt: TGCAGCGCTCGGGACGGCCACCAAGAGACCCAGTACTTC

abundance: many
v_gene: TRBV6-5
d_gene: .
j_gene: TRBJ2-1
CDR3aa: CASSYSIVAPELQFF
CDR3nt: TGTGCCAGCAGTTACTCGATCGTGGCTCCCGAATTGCAGTTCTTC

abundance: .
v_gene: TRBV7-2
d_gene: TRBD2
j_gene: TRBJ2-7
CDR3aa: CASSWRGSGSYEQYF
CDR3nt: TGTGCCAGCAGCTGGAGGGGTAGCGGGAGTTACGAGCAGTACTTC

abundance: few
v_gene: TRBV27
d_gene: .
j_gene: TRBJ1-2
CDR3aa: CASRAFGGYGYTF
CDR3nt: TGTGCCAGCAGAGCTTTTGGGGGCTATGGCTACACCTTC

abundance: many
v_gene: TRBV20-1
d_gene: .
j_gene: TRBJ2-2
CDR3aa: CSARDPLLALNTGELFF
CDR3nt: TGCAGTGCTAGAGACCCTTTACTAGCTTTGAACACCGGGGAGCTGTTTTTT

abundance: many
v_gene: TRBV4-1
d_gene: TRBD1
j_gene: TRBJ1-1
CDR3aa: CASSQVQGARTEAFF
CDR3nt: TGCGCCAGCAGCCAAGTCCAGGGGGCGCGAACTGAAGCTTTCTTT

abundance: many
v_gene: TRBV2
d_gene: .
j_gene: TRBJ1-5
CDR3aa: CASSAGQHSNQPQHF
CDR3nt: TGTGCCAGCAGCGCTGGGCAACATAGCAATCAGCCCCAGCATTTT